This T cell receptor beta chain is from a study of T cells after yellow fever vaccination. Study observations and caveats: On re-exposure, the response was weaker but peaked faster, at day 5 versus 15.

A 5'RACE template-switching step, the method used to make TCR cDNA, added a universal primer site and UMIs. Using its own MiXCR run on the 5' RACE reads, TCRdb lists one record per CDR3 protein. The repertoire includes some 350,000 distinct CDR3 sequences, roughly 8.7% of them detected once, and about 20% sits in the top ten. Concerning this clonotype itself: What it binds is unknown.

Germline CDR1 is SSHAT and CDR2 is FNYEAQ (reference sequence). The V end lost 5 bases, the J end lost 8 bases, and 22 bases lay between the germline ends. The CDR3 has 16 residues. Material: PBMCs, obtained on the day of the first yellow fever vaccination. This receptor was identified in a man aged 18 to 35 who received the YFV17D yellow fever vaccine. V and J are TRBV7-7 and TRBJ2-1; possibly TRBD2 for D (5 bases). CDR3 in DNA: TGTGCCAGCAGCCCCAACCCGGGATTAGGGTTGGATGAGCAGTTCTTC. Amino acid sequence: CASSPNPGLGLDEQFF.